Shown below are 23 T cell receptor beta chains from a single sample sequenced in a study of T cells in Graves' hyperthyroidism and ophthalmopathy. It was RNA transcripts that yielded the amplified TCR beta CDR3 regions. With the HTBI primer set, the TCR CDR3 went through a first round of RT-PCR. A single record per CDR3 protein comes from TCRdb applying MiXCR to the multiplex PCR reads. The repertoire holds 300,000 to 400,000 distinct CDR3 sequences, with under 15% as singletons. Sequencing was carried out using blood. Receptor source: a woman in her late teens or twenties with Graves' hyperthyroidism.

This clonotype occurred many times. V gene TRBV9 combines with J gene TRBJ1-4; tentatively, D is TRBD1 (6 bases). Germline V gene data show CDR1 as SGDLS and CDR2 as YYNGEE. The CDR3 has 15 amino acids. V was clipped by 3 bases and J by 7 bases, with 16 bases between them. The CDR3 spells CASSGGGGRREKLFF. The CDR3 DNA reads TGTGCCAGCAGCGGCGGGGGCGGGCGTCGTGAAAAACTGTTTTTT.

The chain joins TRBV6-1 to TRBJ2-7; 7 bases agree with TRBD1. The CDR3 contains 13 residues. With 10 bases clipped from V and 3 bases from J, the junction kept 9 bases outside the gene matches. Germline values: CDR1 MNHNS, CDR2 SASEGT. CDR3 sequence: CATQGDTDYEQYF. For the CDR3, the DNA is TGTGCCACCCAGGGGGACACGGACTACGAGCAGTACTTC.

This clonotype was observed many times. The CDR3 region has the DNA TGTGCCAGCAACATTATTAACAGGGTGCCTAATTCACCCCTCCACTTT. It is translated as CASNIINRVPNSPLHF. The chain couples TRBV5-5 to TRBJ1-6, with D possibly TRBD1 on 6 matching bases. CDR3 length: 16 residues. Germline V gives CDR1 SGHKS, CDR2 YYEKEE (reference sequence). V was pared by 6 bases and J by 6 bases, with 19 bases between.

In its sample, this clonotype was seen many times. The rearrangement joins TRBV30 to TRBJ2-2; 10 bases match TRBD2. V was pared by 6 bases and J by 3 bases, with 10 bases of the junction left unmatched. The length of the CDR3 is 16 residues. Germline V gene sequence: CDR1 GTSNPN, CDR2 SVGIG (reference sequence). The CDR3 region is CACITRGLAYTGELFF. The DNA of the CDR3 is TGTGCCTGCATCACCAGGGGACTAGCGTACACCGGGGAGCTGTTTTTT.

There are many counts of this clonotype. This sequence joins TRBV6-1 and TRBJ2-6, with unresolved D. V was cut by 6 bases and J by 2 bases, with 5 bases left in between. The V gene's germline CDR1 is MNHNS and CDR2 SASEGT. The CDR3 totals 13 residues. The chain's CDR3 is CASRAPGANVLTF. Here the CDR3 DNA reads TGTGCCAGCAGGGCTCCTGGGGCCAACGTCCTGACTTTC.

This clonotype appeared many times. The chain carries TRBV12-3 or TRBV12-4 and TRBJ1-1; D may be TRBD1 (5 bases). The CDR3 runs 13 residues. The V gene lost 1 base and the J gene lost 9 bases, with 12 bases spanning the gap. CDR3 amino acids: CASSLGQGVKAFF. In nucleotides, the CDR3 is TGTGCCAGCAGTTTAGGCCAAGGGGTTAAAGCTTTCTTT.

This chain uses TRBV18 with TRBJ1-1; 8 positions match TRBD1. Looked up from germline, CDR1 is KGHSH and CDR2 is LQKENI. The CDR3 totals 16 residues. V trimming: 3 bases; J trimming: 6 bases; junction bases outside the gene matches: 12. The CDR3 is CASSPPAGGEFPEAFF. Here the CDR3 DNA reads TGTGCCAGCTCACCCCCGGCAGGGGGCGAGTTCCCTGAAGCTTTCTTT.

This clonotype was recorded a few times. V is TRBV7-9 and J is TRBJ2-7, with a weak D call TRBD1 (7 bases). With 2 bases removed from V and 5 bases from J, the gap between germline ends came to 16 bases. The germline gives CDR1 SEHNR, CDR2 FQNEAQ (reference sequence). The CDR3 spans 15 residues. The CDR3 sequence is CASSLRGTAAHEQYF. The CDR3 bases are TGTGCCAGCAGCTTACGGGGGACAGCGGCACACGAGCAGTACTTC.

Here the CDR3 reads CASSLGGSGVHEQYF. The CDR3 nucleotides read TGTGCCAGCAGCTTAGGAGGTAGCGGGGTCCACGAGCAGTACTTC. The V call is TRBV7-9, the J call TRBJ2-7, with 8 nucleotides matching TRBD2. The V and J ends lost 1 base and 5 bases, in that order; junction bases with no gene match: 7. CDR1 is SEHNR, CDR2 FQNEAQ, per germline (reference sequence). The CDR3 totals 15 residues.

In its sample, this clonotype was seen many times. The rearrangement links TRBV11-2 to TRBJ2-5; 7 bases fit TRBD1. CDR3 length equals 13 residues. CDR1 SGHAT and CDR2 FQNNGV come from the germline V gene. V lost 5 bases and J lost 7; bases outside the gene matches: 7. The CDR3 bases are TGTGCCAGCAGCCCCGACAGGGTAGCGACCCAGTACTTC. Its protein is CASSPDRVATQYF.

In this sample, this clonotype turned up a few times. The chain has TRBV15 and TRBJ1-5; 10 bases fit TRBD1. In germline, CDR1 is LNHNV, CDR2 YYDKDF (reference sequence). The CDR3 has 17 amino acids. Trimming cost V 5 bases and J 4 bases; bases outside gene matches: 11. As DNA, the CDR3 is TGTGCCACCAGCCCTTTCACCGGGACAGGGGTTAATCAGCCCCAGCATTTT. Its protein is CATSPFTGTGVNQPQHF.

This clonotype was detected ten times or more. This chain connects TRBV7-9 to TRBJ2-3; no clear D gene. The CDR3 has 15 amino acids. The ends were cut back, 1 base at V and 0 bases at J, with 8 bases in the middle. Germline V CDR1 and CDR2: SEHNR, FQNEAQ (reference sequence). CDR3 region: CASSLGPTSTDTQYF. As DNA, the CDR3 is TGTGCCAGCAGCTTAGGACCCACTAGCACAGATACGCAGTATTTT. Looking up the rest from reference TRBV7-9 and TRBJ2-3 gives the full variable domain: DTGVSQNPRHKITKRGQNVTFRCDPISEHNRLYWYRQTLGQGPEFLTYFQNEAQLEKSRLLSDRFSAERPKGSFSTLEIQRTEQGDSAMYLCASSLGPTSTDTQYFGPGTRLTVL.

Remarks on this clonotype: Relative to the germline gene, one junction end is altered; a read error may explain this. In DNA form, the CDR3 reads TGCAGTGCGAGAGTCCCAAGGGAGGACGCTGAAGCTTTCTTT. This translates into CSARVPREDAEAFF. The rearrangement links TRBV20-1 to TRBJ1-1, with D uncertain. The CDR3 has 14 residues. CDR1 is DFQATT, CDR2 SNEGSKA, per germline (reference sequence).

This clonotype was seen at least ten times. This sequence joins TRBV4-2 and TRBJ2-7, with D perhaps matching TRBD1 or TRBD2 (5 bases each). Trimming pared 0 bases from V and 5 bases from J, leaving 11 bases between. Looked up from germline, CDR1 is LGHNA and CDR2 is YNFKEQ. The CDR3 covers 14 residues. Here the CDR3 DNA reads TGTGCCAGCAGCCAAGATCGAGGGGCCGACGAGCAGTACTTC. Residues: CASSQDRGADEQYF.

This clonotype was detected many times. The chain has TRBV20-1 and TRBJ1-5; 7 bases map to TRBD1. The V gene's germline CDR1 is DFQATT and CDR2 SNEGSKA (reference sequence). The CDR3 consists of 12 residues. The CDR3 nucleotides read TGCAGCGACAGGGAGGGAGGTCAGCCCCAGCATTTT. As protein: CSDREGGQPQHF.

The chain combines TRBV5-8 with TRBJ1-2; 8 nucleotides match TRBD1. The CDR3 consists of 13 residues. Trimming took 9 bases from V and 5 from J; bases not matched to a gene: 9. In germline, CDR1 is SGHTS, CDR2 YDEGEE. This chain's CDR3 is CATSGGDLYGYTF. DNA of the CDR3: TGTGCCACCTCAGGGGGCGATCTGTATGGCTACACCTTC.

This clonotype was counted ten times or more. The chain is built from TRBV12-3 or TRBV12-4 and TRBJ1-1; 11 bases are a match to TRBD1. This CDR3 is 15 amino acids long. The trim removed 5 bases at V and 11 bases at J, leaving 13 bases unmatched. The CDR3 here is CASSPFGTGGSGAFF. CDR3 coding DNA: TGTGCCAGCAGTCCCTTTGGGACAGGGGGGTCCGGGGCTTTCTTT.

V is TRBV7-9 and J is TRBJ1-6; D not certain. The ends were cut back, 8 bases at V and 3 bases at J, with 11 bases in the middle. The CDR3 extends over 14 amino acids. Germline V gene data show CDR1 as SEHNR and CDR2 as FQNEAQ (reference sequence). The CDR3 coding sequence is TGTGCCAGCTCGGCGGACGGCTATAATTCACCCCTCCACTTT. This gives the protein CASSADGYNSPLHF.

At least ten counts were recorded for this clonotype. V is TRBV11-2 and J is TRBJ2-3; D might be TRBD2 (6 bases). CDR1 is SGHAT and CDR2 is FQNNGV in the germline V gene. The CDR3 consists of 14 residues. V was trimmed by 3 bases and J by 4 bases, leaving 11 bases between them. As DNA, the CDR3 is TGTGCCAGCAGCTTGAGTCTAGCGTCAGATACGCAGTATTTT. Its translation is CASSLSLASDTQYF.

In this sample, this clonotype turned up a few times. The gene calls are TRBV6-1 and TRBJ1-3; the D is unclear. V shed 8 bases and J shed 4 bases, with 12 bases lying between them. The CDR3 has 13 residues. Germline V gene lookup returns CDR1 MNHNS and CDR2 SASEGT. The CDR3 DNA sequence: TGTGCCAGCGGGGAAGGGCCGGGAAACACCATATATTTT. Its translation is CASGEGPGNTIYF.

The V and J genes are TRBV11-2 and TRBJ1-1, with D tentatively TRBD1 (6 bases). V dropped 8 bases and J dropped 6 bases, with 22 bases sitting between them. The V gene's germline CDR1 is SGHAT and CDR2 FQNNGV. The CDR3 totals 15 residues. The CDR3 loop is CASAPGVGVVAEAFF. The CDR3 DNA follows: TGTGCCAGCGCCCCAGGGGTCGGGGTGGTGGCTGAAGCTTTCTTT.

This clonotype was observed at least ten times. V gene TRBV2 combines with J gene TRBJ2-5, with TRBD2 identical over 8 bases. V was pared by 2 bases and J by 4 bases, with 15 bases of the junction left unmatched. Looked up from germline, CDR1 is SNHLY and CDR2 is FYNNEI. The CDR3 loop spans 18 amino acids. This chain's CDR3 is CASSELQESGGYGETQYF. The CDR3 DNA follows: TGTGCCAGCAGTGAATTGCAGGAGAGCGGGGGCTATGGAGAGACCCAGTACTTC.

This clonotype was recorded at least ten times. V gene TRBV7-2 combines with J gene TRBJ2-7; 7 bases agree with TRBD1. The CDR3 covers 14 residues. V gave up 1 base and J gave up 2 bases; unmatched junction bases: 2. CDR1 is SGHTA, CDR2 FQGNSA, per germline. The CDR3 DNA follows: TGTGCCAGCAGCTTAGAACAGGGGCCCTACGAGCAGTACTTC. As protein: CASSLEQGPYEQYF.